The rows below give T cell receptor beta chains drawn from one sample of a study of neurological immune-mediated disorders. One entry per CDR3 protein results from TCRdb running MiXCR on the 5' RACE reads. This sample has under 70,000 distinct CDR3 sequences, with 4% to 6% found just once. The sequencing input was PBMCs. The receptors here all came from a woman aged 25 to 45 with multiple sclerosis. CDR3s include the opening cysteine and the closing phenylalanine or tryptophan. The size entry is marked missing in some rows and otherwise reads once, few, many or a size class.

J gene	clone size	V gene	CDR3 protein
TRBJ2-1	many	TRBV5-1	CASSEGGSSYNEQFF
TRBJ1-5	many	TRBV20-1	CSARQGRGRNQPQNF
TRBJ2-3	many	TRBV20-1	CSAARGSAADTQYF
TRBJ2-1	many	TRBV29-1	CSVADPTGGPYNEQFF
TRBJ2-2	many	TRBV5-1	CASSLDRSGGELFF
TRBJ1-5	NA	TRBV4-1	CASSQDPTGRQPQNF
TRBJ1-1	many	TRBV20-1	CSARDRGVDTEAFF
TRBJ2-7	NA	TRBV12-3/TRBV12-4	CASSRDRVSVEQYF
TRBJ1-5	many	TRBV5-1	CASSLGTNSNQPQHF
TRBJ1-4	many	TRBV3-1	CASSPSMDRGGEKLFF
TRBJ2-7	many	TRBV20-1	CSAREHSYEQYF
TRBJ2-3	many	TRBV5-1	CASSFRGTLTDTQYF
TRBJ2-7	NA	TRBV12-3/TRBV12-4	CASSPTGSGYEQYF
TRBJ2-1	many	TRBV4-1	CASSQGLLAGEYNEQFF
TRBJ2-1	many	TRBV20-1	CSARTSGGLREQFF
TRBJ1-2	many	TRBV12-3/TRBV12-4	CASSPQTGAKGYTF
TRBJ2-1	many	TRBV6-5	CASSYRRGGFFNEQFF
TRBJ2-2	many	TRBV20-1	CSAMGIAGELFF
TRBJ1-4	NA	TRBV6-5	CASRLASWGNEKLFF
TRBJ1-1	many	TRBV12-3/TRBV12-4	CASSWGQGAPEAFF
TRBJ2-7	many	TRBV20-1	CSATDRPTYEQYF
TRBJ2-7	many	TRBV5-1	CASKESGTGTWEQYF
TRBJ2-1	few	TRBV9	CASSLRGTGPYNEQFF
TRBJ1-6	NA	TRBV7-2	CASSLVGRAGANSPLNF
TRBJ2-7	many	TRBV12-3/TRBV12-4	CASSFHQGREQYF